This T cell receptor (beta chain) was recovered during a study of blood T cell repertoires in COVID-19. The study recruited people aged about 18 to 95 years across approximately 24 US areas. Clinical histories supplied by participants themselves formed the basis of cohort assignment. Clones were read by immunoSEQ multiplex PCR, and TCRdb kept only the in-frame ones, dropping some. The sample holds around 200,000 clones, 89% seen once. CDR3 length equals 17 residues. Trimming took off 1 base at V and 0 bases at J, with 13 bases between the two ends. The germline V gene has CDR1 LNHDA and CDR2 SQIVND (reference sequence).

The V call is TRBV19, the J call TRBJ1-5, with D perhaps matching TRBD1 (5 bases). What was sequenced was PBMCs or T cells enriched from blood (not recorded which). The clonotype comes from a woman aged 40 to 49 with acute COVID-19. CDR3 nucleotides: TGTGCCAGTAGTATAGCGCCGGACACACTTAGCAATCAGCCCCAGCATTTT. Encoded protein: CASSIAPDTLSNQPQHF.